This T cell receptor beta chain comes out of a study of human T cells and chemical hapten exposure. The time point is: patch test 1, 2 weeks after DPC sensitization. Regarding treatment: therapeutic diphenylcyclopropenone sensitization with weekly scalp DPC. Suited to DPC and affected by alopecia, the donors ranged from 18 to 70 years old. From germline, CDR1 is WSHSY and CDR2 SAAADI. Trimming cost V 8 bases and J 1 base, with 5 bases left between them. CDR3 size: 12 residues. Per the study methods: Counts of TCRs in each sample centred on a median of 95,638 and extended from around 25,000 to 690,000. MiXCR, run by TCRdb on the RACE reads, gives a single entry per CDR3 protein. The V and J calls and clone size are TCRdb's, not the authors'. The table includes around 69,000 distinct CDR3 sequences, approximately 9.8% detected once.

The sequence derives from a woman aged 40 to 49 with alopecia areata. Some clones in this sample may be carry-over from other donors' samples. The rearrangement joins TRBV10-2 to TRBJ1-4; D gene uncertain. Specimen: whole blood, collected in connection with sensitization to the hapten diphenylcyclopropenone (DPC). Here the CDR3 DNA reads TGCGCCAGCGGGGAAACTAATGAAAAACTGTTTTTT. Encoded protein: CASGETNEKLFF.